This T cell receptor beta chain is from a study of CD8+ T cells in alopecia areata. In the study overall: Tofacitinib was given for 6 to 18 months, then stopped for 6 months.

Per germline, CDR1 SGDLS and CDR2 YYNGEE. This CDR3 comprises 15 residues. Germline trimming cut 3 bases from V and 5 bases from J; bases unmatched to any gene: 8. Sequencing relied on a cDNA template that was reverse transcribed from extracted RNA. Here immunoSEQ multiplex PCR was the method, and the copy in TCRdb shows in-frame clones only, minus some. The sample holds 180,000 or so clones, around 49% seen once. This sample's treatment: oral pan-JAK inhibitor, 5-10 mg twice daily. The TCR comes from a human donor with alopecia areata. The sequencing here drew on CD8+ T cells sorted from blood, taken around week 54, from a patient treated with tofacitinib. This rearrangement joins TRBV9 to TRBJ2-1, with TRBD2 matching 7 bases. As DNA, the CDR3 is TGTGCCAGCAGCGCGCGGGGGTCTGGTAACAATGAGCAGTTCTTC. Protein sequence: CASSARGSGNNEQFF.